Included here is one TCR beta chain sequence, with context. Its antigen remains unidentified. This sample was taken from a study of T cell responses to AZD1222 COVID-19 vaccine. Study-wide results and limits: Once two AZD1222 doses were given, Spike-specific TCR breadth and depth went up. Sampling that yielded the repertoires occurred only after the peak T cell response.

Sequenced by immunoSEQ multiplex PCR; TCRdb stores in-frame clones only, minus some. The sample carries about 46,000 clones, around 90% recorded once. Sequencing used peripheral blood, obtained 28 days after the second AZD1222 dose. The sequence was collected from an adult who received the AZD1222 COVID-19 vaccine.

DNA for the CDR3: TGCGCCAGCAGCCGAAGAGACCCTTTAAGGCAGGGAAGGACAGATACGCAGTATTTT. This translates into CASSRRDPLRQGRTDTQYF. The rearrangement uses TRBV4-1 and TRBJ2-3; perhaps TRBD1 as D (5 bases). Germline CDR1 and CDR2: MGHRA and YSYEKL. The CDR3 is 19 residues long. Trimming cost V 4 bases and J 3 bases, with 26 bases left between them.